This T cell receptor beta chain was sequenced during a study of identical twins. By its share, this clonotype is medium-sized (0.01 to 0.1%). Through template switching, a universal primer site was introduced, and the cDNA contained unique molecular identifiers. TCRdb independently ran MiXCR on the 5' RACE reads; one entry per CDR3 protein. The sample lists hundreds of thousands of distinct CDR3 sequences, less than 9% occurring once. Germline loops: CDR1 SNHLY, CDR2 FYNNEI. The CDR3 covers 18 residues. Losses at the gene ends were 2 bases for V and 4 bases for J; bases not matched to a gene: 16. These records were also assigned to another study, of yellow fever vaccine responses in identical twins.

The clonotype comes from a woman in her late teens or twenties in good health. The genes are TRBV2 and TRBJ2-7; 8 nucleotides match TRBD2. The source material was memory (CD45RO+) T cells sorted from blood. This chain's CDR3 is CASSELLAVFPSRYEQYF. In DNA form, the CDR3 reads TGTGCCAGCAGTGAACTACTAGCGGTATTCCCATCTAGGTACGAGCAGTACTTC.